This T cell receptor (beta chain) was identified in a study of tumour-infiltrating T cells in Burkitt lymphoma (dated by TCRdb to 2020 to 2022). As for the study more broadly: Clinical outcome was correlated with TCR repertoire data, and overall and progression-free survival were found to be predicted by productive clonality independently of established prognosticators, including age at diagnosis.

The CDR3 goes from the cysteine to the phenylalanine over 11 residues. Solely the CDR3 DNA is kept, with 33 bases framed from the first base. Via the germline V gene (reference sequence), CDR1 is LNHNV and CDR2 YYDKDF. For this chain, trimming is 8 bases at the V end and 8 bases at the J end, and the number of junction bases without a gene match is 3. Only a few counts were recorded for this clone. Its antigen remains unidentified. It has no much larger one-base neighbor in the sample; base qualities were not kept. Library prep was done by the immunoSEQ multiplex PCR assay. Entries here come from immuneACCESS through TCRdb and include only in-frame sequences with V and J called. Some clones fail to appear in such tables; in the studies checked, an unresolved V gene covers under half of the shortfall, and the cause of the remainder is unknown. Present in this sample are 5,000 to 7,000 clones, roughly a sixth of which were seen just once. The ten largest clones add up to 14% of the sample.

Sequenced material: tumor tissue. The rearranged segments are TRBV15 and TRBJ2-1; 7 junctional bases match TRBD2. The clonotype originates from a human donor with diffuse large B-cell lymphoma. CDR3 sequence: CATERDYEQFF. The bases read TGTGCCACCGAGCGGGATTATGAGCAGTTCTTC.